This is a list of T cell receptor beta chains from one sample in a study of monozygotic twins with inflammatory bowel disease. Reprocessing the 5' RACE reads, TCRdb reports a single entry for every CDR3 protein and omits DNA. Here the sample table reports around 410,000 distinct CDR3 sequences. Sequencing was done on a sample of blood. These TCRs come from a human donor with ulcerative colitis or Crohn's disease, or a healthy co-twin of an affected twin (not recorded which). CDR3s include the opening cysteine and the closing phenylalanine or tryptophan. The order of the fields is V gene, J gene, CDR3 protein.

TRBV4-3	TRBJ2-7	CASSQASGRAYEQYF
TRBV10-2	TRBJ2-5	CATGGRGFSETQYF
TRBV20-1	TRBJ2-1	CSARDWGTGDIHNEQFF
TRBV11-2	TRBJ2-1	CASSVGGVMVQFF
TRBV15	TRBJ1-2	CATSSRGQNYYGYTF
TRBV4-1	TRBJ2-2	CASSQGALLPGELFF
TRBV10-3	TRBJ1-2	CAIKDSWTSGYTF
TRBV15	TRBJ1-5	CATSFDRAGQPQHF
TRBV24-1	TRBJ2-7	CATSAPCEGSGSYEQYF
TRBV20-1	TRBJ1-2	CSASTDNYGYTF
TRBV3-1	TRBJ1-2	CASSQGRRLRAHYGYTF
TRBV4-2	TRBJ1-4	CASSSDRGRPATNEKLFF
TRBV6-1	TRBJ1-2	CASSEYAQAGGGYTF
TRBV27	TRBJ1-1	CASRYTTQANTEAFF
TRBV20-1	TRBJ2-4	CSARVPNGDSNIQYF
TRBV3-1	TRBJ1-2	CASSSRGYGYTF
TRBV29-1	TRBJ2-6	CSVKGQGVPGANVLTF
TRBV19	TRBJ2-4	CASSITLGRLAKNIQYF
TRBV7-3	TRBJ2-5	CASSLGTGGETQYF
TRBV5-1	TRBJ2-5	CASSFPGHNADETQYF
TRBV20-1	TRBJ2-1	CSARGLPSSYNEQFF
TRBV20-1	TRBJ2-7	CSARETGTRSSNEQYF
TRBV7-8	TRBJ2-7	CASSLTTSSYEQYF
TRBV7-2	TRBJ1-2	CASSLRGVSNGYTF
TRBV5-4	TRBJ2-2	CASSFTLQGGELFF
TRBV5-1	TRBJ2-2	CASSLNGGELFF
TRBV7-8	TRBJ2-3	CASSLGQTNTQYF
TRBV7-2	TRBJ2-3	CASSPAVLSRGAARGTDTQYF
TRBV6-6	TRBJ2-7	CASRHDRGSYEQYF
TRBV7-9	TRBJ1-5	CASSLGRGDNSQPQHF
TRBV25-1	TRBJ1-2	CASSEFGSDHGYTF
TRBV9	TRBJ1-1	CASSVGAGMNTEAFF
TRBV14	TRBJ1-1	CASSQDRGWNTEAFF
TRBV4-1	TRBJ2-3	CASSLAALADTQYF
TRBV28	TRBJ1-2	CASSYLGEGTGYTF
TRBV5-1	TRBJ2-3	CASSLGDGTDTQYF
TRBV11-2	TRBJ2-1	CASSLSGTSIDEQFF
TRBV7-9	TRBJ1-1	CASSLYRGTEAFF
TRBV12-3/TRBV12-4	TRBJ1-3	CASSLPPSGNTIYF
TRBV12-3/TRBV12-4	TRBJ1-4	CASSLTRTERSRLFF
TRBV12-3/TRBV12-4	TRBJ2-7	CASSSTSGSYEQYF
TRBV11-2	TRBJ2-7	CASSLGNSQQYF
TRBV7-6	TRBJ2-5	CASSLGERGAVETQYF
TRBV3-1	TRBJ2-2	CASSQAPRGVGTGELFF